This T cell receptor beta chain originates from a study of PD-L1 blockade in urothelial cancer. As for the study in general: Men with urothelial cancer arising in the bladder made up about 90% of the roughly 29 patients. There were a median of about 140,000 T cells in blood samples.

Here immunoSEQ multiplex PCR was the method, and the copy in TCRdb shows in-frame clones only, minus some. There are some 90,000 clones in the sample; 89% occur only once, and 0.97% lies in the top ten. Between the trimmed V and J ends, which lost 0 bases and 5 bases, there was a span of 7 bases. CDR3 length: 13 residues. Looked up from germline, CDR1 is WNHNN and CDR2 is SYGVQD (reference sequence). The time point here: pretreatment peripheral blood. Anywhere from 1 to 8 samples came from each patient, spanning pretreatment and on-treatment. Specimen: PBMCs, collected around atezolizumab (anti-PD-L1) treatment. The chain employs TRBV10-1 and TRBJ1-2; D is undetermined. This clonotype was sampled from an elderly woman with urothelial cancer. This chain's CDR3 is CASSESAVYGYTF. CDR3 DNA: TGCGCCAGCAGTGAGTCGGCAGTATATGGCTACACCTTC.